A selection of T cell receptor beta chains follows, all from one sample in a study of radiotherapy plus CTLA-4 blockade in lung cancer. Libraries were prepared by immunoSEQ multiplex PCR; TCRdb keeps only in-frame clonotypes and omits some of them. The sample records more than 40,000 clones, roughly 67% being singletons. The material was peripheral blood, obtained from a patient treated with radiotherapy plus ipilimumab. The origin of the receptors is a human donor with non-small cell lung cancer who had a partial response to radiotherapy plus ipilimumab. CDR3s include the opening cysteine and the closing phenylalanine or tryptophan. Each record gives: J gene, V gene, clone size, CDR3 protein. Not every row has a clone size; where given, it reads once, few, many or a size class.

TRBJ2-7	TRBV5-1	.	CASSWGGGQGFYEQYF
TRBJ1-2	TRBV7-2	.	CASSLQTLGQGLRGYTF
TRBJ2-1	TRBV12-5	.	CASGLVWGQGGNEQFF
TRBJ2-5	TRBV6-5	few	CASSYSNGPKTQYF
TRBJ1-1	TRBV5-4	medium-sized	CASSGQGTIIF
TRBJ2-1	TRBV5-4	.	CASRTSLAGVGGTYNEQFF
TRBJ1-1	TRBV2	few	CASRGQGGYTEAFF
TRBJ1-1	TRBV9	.	CASSVVGAGYTEAFF
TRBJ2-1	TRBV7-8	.	CASSSRSGSYNEQFF
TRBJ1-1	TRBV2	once	CASWGTDMNTEAFF
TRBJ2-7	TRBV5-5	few	CASSQGVNDEQYF
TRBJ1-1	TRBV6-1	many	CASSETGTPDTEAFF
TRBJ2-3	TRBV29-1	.	CSVVGASSDTQYF
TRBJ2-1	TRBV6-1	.	CASKTAGGPYNEQFF
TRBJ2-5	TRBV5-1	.	CASSSMRTGGEETQYF
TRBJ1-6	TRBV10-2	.	CASSDRGNSPLHF
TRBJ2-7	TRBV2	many	CASSGTDQGGQYF